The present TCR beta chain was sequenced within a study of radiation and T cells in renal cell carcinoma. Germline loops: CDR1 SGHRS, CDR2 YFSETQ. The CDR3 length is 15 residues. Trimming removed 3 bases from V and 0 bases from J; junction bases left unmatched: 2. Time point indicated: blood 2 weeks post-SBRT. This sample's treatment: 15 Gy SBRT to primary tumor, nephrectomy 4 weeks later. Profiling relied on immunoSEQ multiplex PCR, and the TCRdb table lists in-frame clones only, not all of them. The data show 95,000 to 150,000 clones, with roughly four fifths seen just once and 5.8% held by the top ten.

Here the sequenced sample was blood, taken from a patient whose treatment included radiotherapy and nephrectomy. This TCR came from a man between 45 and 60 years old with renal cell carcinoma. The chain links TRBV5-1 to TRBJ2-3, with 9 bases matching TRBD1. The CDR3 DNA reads TGCGCCAGCAGCTCTACAGGGGGCAGCACAGATACGCAGTATTTT. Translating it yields CASSSTGGSTDTQYF.